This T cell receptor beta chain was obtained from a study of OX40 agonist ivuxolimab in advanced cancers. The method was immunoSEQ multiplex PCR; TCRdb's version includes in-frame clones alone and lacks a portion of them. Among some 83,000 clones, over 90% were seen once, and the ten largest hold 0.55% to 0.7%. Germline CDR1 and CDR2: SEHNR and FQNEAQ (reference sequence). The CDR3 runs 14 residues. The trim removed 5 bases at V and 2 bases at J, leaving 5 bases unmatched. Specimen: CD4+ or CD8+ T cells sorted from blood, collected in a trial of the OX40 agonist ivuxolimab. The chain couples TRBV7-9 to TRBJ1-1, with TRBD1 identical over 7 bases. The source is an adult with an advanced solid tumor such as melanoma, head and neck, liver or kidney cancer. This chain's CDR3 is CASSRRQGNTEAFF. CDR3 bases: TGTGCCAGCAGCCGAAGACAGGGAAACACTGAAGCTTTCTTT.